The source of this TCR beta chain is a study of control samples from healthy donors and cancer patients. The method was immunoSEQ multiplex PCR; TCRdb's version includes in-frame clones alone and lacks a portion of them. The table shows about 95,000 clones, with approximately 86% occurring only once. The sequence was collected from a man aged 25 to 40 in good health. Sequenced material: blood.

Here the CDR3 reads CASSRTSLTSYEQYF. The CDR3 nucleotides are TGTGCCAGCAGCCGTACAAGCCTAACCTCCTACGAGCAGTACTTC. The V call is TRBV14, the J call TRBJ2-7; no definite D call. V lost 4 bases and J lost 0, with 13 bases in between. The CDR3 is 15 amino acids. CDR1 and CDR2 from the germline V gene are SGHDN and FVKESK.